Listed here are 27 T cell receptor beta chains from one sample, sequenced in a study of radiation and T cells in renal cell carcinoma. Time point meaning: blood 4 weeks post-SBRT, at nephrectomy. Noted treatment: 15 Gy SBRT to primary tumor, nephrectomy 4 weeks later. Measured with immunoSEQ multiplex PCR; TCRdb has only the in-frame clones, and not every one. The sample holds under 35,000 clones, around 85% seen once. The specimen was blood, collected from a patient whose treatment included radiotherapy and nephrectomy. These receptors came from a man aged 55 to 70 with renal cell carcinoma.

This clone was recorded once. This sequence joins TRBV5-6 and TRBJ2-1; 9 nucleotides line up with TRBD2. Looked up from germline, CDR1 is SGHDT and CDR2 is YYEEEE. The CDR3 is made up of 17 amino acids. Trimming cost V 0 bases and J 0 bases; bases outside gene matches: 4. CDR3: CASSLVISGSSYNEQFF. CDR3 in DNA: TGTGCCAGCAGCTTGGTAATTAGCGGGAGCTCCTACAATGAGCAGTTCTTC.

Comments on this clone: At the DNA level, this CDR3 is encoded by other sequences in the same sample as well. This chain joins TRBV9 and TRBJ2-3; D remains unclear. Per germline, CDR1 SGDLS and CDR2 YYNGEE. V lost 0 bases to trimming and J lost 3 bases, with 2 bases between them. This CDR3 has 12 amino acids. The CDR3 loop is CASSVGTDTQYF. CDR3 bases: TGTGCCAGCAGCGTAGGAACAGATACGCAGTATTTT.

The V gene is TRBV2, the J gene TRBJ2-2; D may be TRBD1 (5 bases). Trimming cost V 3 bases and J 1 base, with 9 bases left between them. CDR3 length equals 15 residues. The V gene's germline CDR1 is SNHLY and CDR2 FYNNEI. The CDR3 sequence: CASSDRTLNTGELFF. The CDR3 coding sequence is TGTGCCAGCAGTGACCGGACACTGAACACCGGGGAGCTGTTTTTT. The variable domain in full, with the rest retrieved from reference TRBV2 and TRBJ2-2, is EPEVTQTPSHQVTQMGQEVILRCVPISNHLYFYWYRQILGQKVEFLVSFYNNEISEKSEIFDDQFSVERPDGSNFTLKIRSTKLEDSAMYFCASSDRTLNTGELFFGEGSRLTVL.

The CDR3 bases are TGTGCCTGGAGTACCGGGCAAAGTGGAGGCGAGCAGTACTTC. Residues: CAWSTGQSGGEQYF. The chain links TRBV30 to TRBJ2-7; tentative D call: TRBD2 (5 bases). There are 14 residues in the CDR3. V lost 2 bases and J lost 6, with 17 bases in between. CDR1 and CDR2 (germline): GTSNPN, SVGIG (reference sequence).

V is TRBV27 and J is TRBJ2-3; no reliable D call. Trimming shortened V by 4 bases and J by 2 bases, and 7 bases separated the two germline ends. CDR1 and CDR2 from the germline V gene are MNHEY and SMNVEV (reference sequence). The CDR3 consists of 13 residues. CDR3 bases: TGTGCCAGCAGTTGGGCCCCCACAGATACGCAGTATTTT. It translates to CASSWAPTDTQYF.

This clone was found once. The V gene is TRBV5-6, the J gene TRBJ1-1; D is ambiguous. V lost 1 base to trimming and J lost 4 bases, with 11 bases between them. CDR3 length: 14 residues. From germline, CDR1 is SGHDT and CDR2 YYEEEE. The CDR3, as DNA: TGTGCCAGCAGCTTGCAGAGATGGGGCACTGAAGCTTTCTTT. As protein: CASSLQRWGTEAFF.

V and J are TRBV5-6 and TRBJ2-7; 7 nucleotides match TRBD1. CDR3 length equals 14 residues. Germline V gene sequence: CDR1 SGHDT, CDR2 YYEEEE. V was clipped by 4 bases and J by 3 bases; unmatched bases: 7. CDR3 sequence: CASSRDSGFYEQYF. For the CDR3, the DNA is TGTGCCAGCAGCCGGGACAGTGGTTTCTACGAGCAGTACTTC.

This clone was picked up a small number of times. This rearrangement joins TRBV9 to TRBJ1-4; D unresolved. The CDR3 is made up of 16 amino acids. V gave up 3 bases and J gave up 0 bases, with 12 bases separating them. Germline V lookup: CDR1 SGDLS, CDR2 YYNGEE. The CDR3 sequence: CASSEGWGATNEKLFF. CDR3 bases: TGTGCCAGCAGCGAGGGCTGGGGTGCAACTAATGAAAAACTGTTTTTT.

V is TRBV23-1 and J is TRBJ2-1; D is perhaps TRBD1 or TRBD2 (5 bases each). TRBV23-1 is designated an ORF whose function remains uncertain. V was trimmed by 2 bases and J by 3 bases, leaving 14 bases between them. The length of the CDR3 is 16 residues. CDR3 loop: CASSQGVGRHYNEQFF. The CDR3 DNA sequence: TGCGCCAGCAGTCAAGGCGTGGGACGACACTACAATGAGCAGTTCTTC.

The chain couples TRBV5-1 to TRBJ2-5, with 14 bases matching TRBD2. CDR1 and CDR2 (germline): SGHRS, YFSETQ. After removal of 3 bases from V and 4 bases from J, the junction contained 2 bases not matched to a gene. This CDR3 is 15 amino acids long. The CDR3, as DNA: TGCGCCAGCAGCTCCGGACTAGCGGGAGGAGAGACCCAGTACTTC. Its protein is CASSSGLAGGETQYF. The entire variable domain, with the rest obtained from reference TRBV5-1 and TRBJ2-5, is as follows: KAGVTQTPRYLIKTRGQQVTLSCSPISGHRSVSWYQQTPGQGLQFLFEYFSETQRNKGNFPGRFSGRQFSNSRSEMNVSTLELGDSALYLCASSSGLAGGETQYFGPGTRLLVL.

This clone was observed a handful of times. The chain carries TRBV11-1 and TRBJ2-7, with TRBD1 matching 10 bases. Germline loops: CDR1 SGHAT, CDR2 FQDESV (reference sequence). The V and J ends lost 3 bases and 6 bases, in that order; junction bases with no gene match: 2. This CDR3 comprises 13 residues. The DNA for the CDR3 is TGTGCCAGCAGCTTGGACAGGGGGAGCGAGCAGTACTTC. The encoded protein is CASSLDRGSEQYF.

This clone has a handful of counts. The rearrangement joins TRBV4-1 to TRBJ2-5, with 7 bases fitting TRBD1. Looked up from germline, CDR1 is MGHRA and CDR2 is YSYEKL. Trimming cost V 3 bases and J 2 bases; bases outside gene matches: 12. This CDR3 contains 17 residues. CDR3 in amino acids: CASSQGYGTAMQETQYF. CDR3 coding DNA: TGCGCCAGCAGCCAGGGCTACGGGACAGCTATGCAAGAGACCCAGTACTTC.

This chain links TRBV5-1 with TRBJ1-3; maybe TRBD1 (5 bases). From germline, CDR1 is SGHRS and CDR2 YFSETQ. The CDR3 extends over 15 amino acids. Trimming took 1 base from V and 4 from J, leaving 12 bases between them. The CDR3 coding sequence is TGCGCCAGCAGCTTGTTTGGGGGAACCGGAAACACCATATATTTT. This translates into CASSLFGGTGNTIYF. Full variable domain (remainder filled in from reference TRBV5-1 and TRBJ1-3): KAGVTQTPRYLIKTRGQQVTLSCSPISGHRSVSWYQQTPGQGLQFLFEYFSETQRNKGNFPGRFSGRQFSNSRSEMNVSTLELGDSALYLCASSLFGGTGNTIYFGEGSWLTVV.

The DNA for the CDR3 is TGTGCCAGCAGTCTTCTTGCTGGGGACACTGAAGCTTTCTTT. Its protein is CASSLLAGDTEAFF. The chain uses TRBV6-5 and TRBJ1-1; D is unclear. Germline assignment: CDR1 MNHEY and CDR2 SVGAGI. Between the trimmed V and J ends, which lost 5 bases and 3 bases, there was a span of 13 bases. The CDR3 contains 14 residues.

CDR3 loop: CASSVGGRNEQFF. The DNA of the CDR3 is TGTGCCAGCAGCGTAGGAGGGAGGAATGAGCAGTTCTTC. This chain joins TRBV11-3 and TRBJ2-1, with D possibly TRBD2 on 6 matching bases. V lost 5 bases and J 7 bases, leaving 12 bases between the germline ends. Germline V gene lookup returns CDR1 SGHNT and CDR2 YENEEA. The CDR3 extends over 13 amino acids.

The rearrangement uses TRBV6-5 and TRBJ2-1; 9 positions match TRBD2. The junction had 8 bases not matched to a gene; V was cut back by 8 bases and J by 3 bases. The CDR3 covers 15 residues. Germline assignment: CDR1 MNHEY and CDR2 SVGAGI. The CDR3 loop reads CASDPGTSIYNEQFF. CDR3 nucleotide sequence: TGTGCCAGCGATCCCGGGACTAGCATCTACAATGAGCAGTTCTTC.

This clone has only one observation. The J gene is TRBJ2-1, the V gene TRBV5-4; D may correspond to TRBD1 or TRBD2 (5 bases each). Trimming cost V 4 bases and J 7 bases, with 12 bases left between them. The CDR3 is 13 amino acids. The germline CDR1 and CDR2 sequences are SGHNT and YYREEE (reference sequence). CDR3 DNA: TGTGCCAGCAGCACCCGGGGCTGGAATGAGCAGTTCTTC. Translation: CASSTRGWNEQFF.

The gene calls are TRBV5-6 and TRBJ1-2; D gene unclear. Germline CDR1 and CDR2: SGHDT and YYEEEE. V lost 2 bases and J lost 6, with 17 bases in between. This CDR3 has 15 amino acids. CDR3 loop: CASSFIGPRRDGYTF. In DNA, the CDR3 is TGTGCCAGCAGCTTCATCGGACCCCGAAGGGATGGCTACACCTTC.

The DNA of the CDR3 is TGTGCCAGCAGCTTAGAGACAGGGGGCGCAGGTGGCTACACCTTC. It is translated as CASSLETGGAGGYTF. This chain joins TRBV7-2 and TRBJ1-2; 10 bases map to TRBD1. Trimming cost V 1 base and J 7 bases; bases outside gene matches: 6. The CDR3 loop spans 15 amino acids. CDR1 is SGHTA, CDR2 FQGNSA, per germline.

The chain links TRBV11-2 to TRBJ2-7; D gene unclear. CDR3 size: 15 residues. The germline V gene encodes CDR1 SGHAT and CDR2 FQNNGV. Trimming stripped 3 bases from V and 0 bases from J, with 12 bases between. This chain's CDR3 is CASSLDVNPSYEQYF. The DNA of the CDR3 is TGTGCCAGCAGCTTGGACGTAAATCCCTCCTACGAGCAGTACTTC.

By sample fraction, this clone is medium-sized. The rearrangement joins TRBV19 to TRBJ2-5; 12 nucleotides agree with TRBD2. Trimming removed 8 bases from V and 9 bases from J; junction bases left unmatched: 10. The CDR3 length is 14 residues. Germline CDR1 reads LNHDA; CDR2 reads SQIVND (reference sequence). The CDR3 nucleotides are TGTGCCAGTTCCCTAGCGGGAGGGCTTGGGGCCCAGTACTTC. Its protein is CASSLAGGLGAQYF. The full variable domain, completed using reference TRBV19 and TRBJ2-5, is DGGITQSPKYLFRKEGQNVTLSCEQNLNHDAMYWYRQDPGQGLRLIYYSQIVNDFQKGDIAEGYSVSREKKESFPLTVTSAQKNPTAFYLCASSLAGGLGAQYFGPGTRLLVL.

V is TRBV7-8 and J is TRBJ2-7; 9 positions match TRBD2. Per germline, CDR1 SGHVS and CDR2 FQNEAQ. The CDR3 consists of 14 residues. J lost 6 bases, V lost 1 base, and 4 bases had no gene match. In DNA, the CDR3 is TGTGCCAGCAGCTTAGGGTTACTAGCGGGCGAGCAGTACTTC. Protein product: CASSLGLLAGEQYF.

The DNA for the CDR3 is TGTGCCAGCAGTAAAGGGTTTGAAGCTTTCTTT. It is translated as CASSKGFEAFF. This chain connects TRBV27 to TRBJ1-1; D is undetermined. Trimming removed 5 bases at V and 7 bases at J, with 8 bases between. Germline CDR1 and CDR2: MNHEY and SMNVEV (reference sequence). This CDR3 spans 11 amino acids.

The chain has TRBV11-3 and TRBJ2-7; TRBD1 is a possible D gene (6 bases). Between the trimmed V and J ends, which lost 1 base and 6 bases, there was a span of 7 bases. CDR1 SGHNT and CDR2 YENEEA come from the germline V gene. The CDR3 runs to 12 residues. The CDR3 coding sequence is TGTGCCAGCAGCTTAGGGACAGCCGAGCAGTACTTC. Protein sequence: CASSLGTAEQYF.

This clone was seen just once. The chain joins TRBV11-3 to TRBJ2-3; D is unclear. Germline lookup yields CDR1 SGHNT and CDR2 YENEEA. CDR3 length: 12 residues. With 4 bases removed from V and 3 bases from J, the gap between germline ends came to 5 bases. The CDR3: CASSSHTDTQYF. In nucleotides, the CDR3 is TGTGCCAGCAGCTCACATACAGATACGCAGTATTTT.

This clone was recorded only once. The genes are TRBV5-1 and TRBJ1-5; 7 bases are a match to TRBD1. CDR1 is SGHRS, CDR2 YFSETQ, per germline. The CDR3 length is 15 residues. V lost 4 bases to trimming and J lost 1 base; unmatched junction nucleotides: 5. CDR3 coding DNA: TGCGCCAGCAGCCAAGAGGGGGCGAGCAATCAGCCCCAGCATTTT. It translates to CASSQEGASNQPQHF.

CDR3 region: CASSFPSTGELFF. CDR3 coding DNA: TGTGCCAGCAGTTTTCCTTCCACCGGGGAGCTGTTTTTT. The rearrangement links TRBV28 to TRBJ2-2, with D unresolved. Germline V gene data show CDR1 as MDHEN and CDR2 as SYDVKM. V was shortened by 3 bases and J by 4 bases, with 6 bases between the two germline ends. This CDR3 region has 13 residues.